This T cell receptor (beta chain) was identified in a study of T cells after yellow fever vaccination. Note on this clonotype: Antigen unknown.

Trimming shortened V by 4 bases and J by 3 bases, and 10 bases separated the two germline ends. The CDR3 has 14 residues. The germline gives CDR1 SQVTM, CDR2 ANQGSEA. In TCRdb, the 5' RACE reads were re-called with MiXCR into one record per CDR3 protein. Of just under 600,000 distinct CDR3 sequences in the sample, approximately 12% were seen once. Study conclusions and caveats: It was the secondary response that reached its peak faster, day 5 versus 15, but it was weaker.

The sample consisted of PBMCs, taken on the day of the yellow fever booster vaccination. The J gene is TRBJ2-6, the V gene TRBV29-1; either TRBD1 or TRBD2 may fit D (5 bases each). This sequence was found in a man between 25 and 39 years old who received the YFV17D yellow fever vaccine. This chain's CDR3 is CSVAGLHGANVLTF. The CDR3 DNA sequence: TGCAGCGTTGCGGGGCTTCATGGGGCCAACGTCCTGACTTTC.